A selection of T cell receptor beta chains follows, all from one sample in a study of identifying expanded T cells in peripheral blood. Clones were read by immunoSEQ multiplex PCR, and TCRdb kept only the in-frame ones, dropping some. Of under 110,000 clones detected, around 90% appear once; the ten largest clones hold 17%. Specimen: blood. These receptors came from a person between 18 and 69 years old in good health. CDR3s include the opening cysteine and the closing phenylalanine or tryptophan.

V,J,CDR3
TRBV5-7,TRBJ2-7,CASSLSCQMITYEQYF
TRBV9,TRBJ1-6,CASSTHTGPRGNSPLHF
TRBV6-5,TRBJ2-6,CASSYSISGANVLTF
TRBV5-1,TRBJ1-4,CASRRNPQGVNEKLFF
TRBV29-1,TRBJ1-4,CSAEGTGDNEKLFF
TRBV7-7,TRBJ2-5,CASSWLGLAGETQYF
TRBV5-1,TRBJ2-5,CASSLGGRETQYF
TRBV4-3,TRBJ2-5,CASSPRLRDGTQYF
TRBV6-6,TRBJ2-7,CASTSNPTAGWEQYF
TRBV29-1,TRBJ1-4,CSATGGSGLEKLFF
TRBV7-9,TRBJ1-1,CASRNRRSPAPEAFF
TRBV19,TRBJ1-2,CASDHLTGRYGGYTF
TRBV18,TRBJ1-1,CASSPLRGPKTEAFF
TRBV4-3,TRBJ2-1,CASSQGGIGVWEQFF
TRBV18,TRBJ2-7,CASSPERRVQGNGYEQYF
TRBV15,TRBJ1-3,CATRLQGAPGNTIYF
TRBV28,TRBJ1-1,CASSFPQGARSTEAFF
TRBV27,TRBJ2-6,CASSVDRASGANVLTF
TRBV4-2,TRBJ1-5,CASSRGGPEPVNQPQHF
TRBV28,TRBJ2-5,CASGRGQKTQYF
TRBV7-2,TRBJ2-3,CASSSGLATDTQYF
TRBV6-5,TRBJ2-3,CASRGVTDTQYF
TRBV4-3,TRBJ1-2,CASSPDRGRSGYGYTF
TRBV7-2,TRBJ2-7,CASSLLFGQGVSGQYF
TRBV5-4,.,CASSLGKGFYEQYF
TRBV18,TRBJ1-4,CASSPRRGRGEKLFF
TRBV4-3,TRBJ2-3,CASSQGADRHRTDTQYF
TRBV27,TRBJ1-2,CASSALPEVWGNYGYTF
TRBV6-6,TRBJ1-1,CASTDPREQFSEAFF
TRBV30,TRBJ1-4,CAWSGAGNEKLFF
TRBV6-6,TRBJ1-2,CASSYGGQGYGYTF
TRBV15,TRBJ2-3,CATSRVSVMTDTQYF
TRBV6-5,TRBJ1-2,CASGRPEYGYTF
TRBV6-1,TRBJ1-3,CASSGDRADF
TRBV27,TRBJ1-6,CASSQSPGGRRALHF
TRBV13,TRBJ2-5,CASNKRTGVEETQYF
TRBV25-1,TRBJ2-5,CASSAAGKETQYF
TRBV2,TRBJ2-7,CASSEHPGQGYEQYF
TRBV5-6,TRBJ2-5,CASSRDGTQETQYF
TRBV7-9,TRBJ2-3,CASSVGHTDTQYF
TRBV7-6,TRBJ2-2,CASSRRPKSTNTGELFF
TRBV30,TRBJ1-1,CAWKTNTEAFF
TRBV9,TRBJ2-1,CASSPSAAGNEQFF
TRBV5-1,.,CASSTTSGGFYEQYF
TRBV27,TRBJ2-5,CASGRGGRETQYF
TRBV5-4,TRBJ1-2,CASSQTSVYGYTF
TRBV9,TRBJ1-1,CASSESTGTGSPAFF
TRBV5-1,TRBJ2-7,CASSPGGPNYEQYF